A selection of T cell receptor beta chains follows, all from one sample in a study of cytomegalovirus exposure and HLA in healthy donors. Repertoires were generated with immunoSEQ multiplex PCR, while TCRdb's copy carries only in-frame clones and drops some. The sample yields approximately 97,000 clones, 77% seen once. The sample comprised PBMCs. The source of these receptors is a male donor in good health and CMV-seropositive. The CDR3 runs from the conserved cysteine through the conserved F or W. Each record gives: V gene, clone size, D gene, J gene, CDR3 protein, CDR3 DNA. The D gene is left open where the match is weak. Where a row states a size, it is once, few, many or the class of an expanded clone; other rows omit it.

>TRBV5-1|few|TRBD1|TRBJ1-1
CASSSRTGYAERAGNTEAFF
TGCGCCAGCAGCTCAAGGACAGGATATGCGGAACGGGCCGGGAACACTGAAGCTTTCTTT
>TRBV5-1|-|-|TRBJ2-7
CASSSVGGSDEQYF
TGCGCCAGCAGCTCCGTAGGTGGTAGCGACGAGCAGTACTTC
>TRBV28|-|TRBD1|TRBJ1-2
CASSPGQGGRGEGYTF
TGTGCCAGCAGCCCGGGACAGGGGGGCAGAGGCGAGGGCTACACCTTC
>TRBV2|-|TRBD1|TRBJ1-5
CASRAGQGMWSYSNQPQHF
TGTGCCAGCAGAGCCGGACAGGGGATGTGGAGCTATAGCAATCAGCCCCAGCATTTT
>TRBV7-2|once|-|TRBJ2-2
CASSLELQGRAVAGELFF
TGTGCCAGCAGCTTAGAACTGCAGGGGCGCGCTGTAGCCGGGGAGCTGTTTTTT
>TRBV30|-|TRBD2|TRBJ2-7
CAWSPGLAVYEQYF
TGTGCCTGGAGCCCGGGACTAGCGGTTTACGAGCAGTACTTC
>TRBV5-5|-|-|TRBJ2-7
CASSSGGEIYEQYF
TGTGCCAGCAGCTCCGGCGGGGAGATCTACGAGCAGTACTTC
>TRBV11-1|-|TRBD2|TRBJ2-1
CASSLVAGGPNEQFF
TGTGCCAGCAGCTTAGTAGCGGGAGGGCCCAATGAGCAGTTCTTC
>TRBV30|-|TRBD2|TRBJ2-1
CAWSDGLAGVFEQFF
TGTGCCTGGAGTGACGGACTAGCGGGAGTTTTTGAGCAGTTCTTC
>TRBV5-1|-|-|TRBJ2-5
CASRLLPSQETQYF
TGCGCCAGCAGGTTACTACCGTCCCAAGAGACCCAGTACTTC
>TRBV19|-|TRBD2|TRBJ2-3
CASSTRVAGVTDTQYF
TGTGCCAGTAGTACACGGGTAGCGGGAGTCACAGATACGCAGTATTTT
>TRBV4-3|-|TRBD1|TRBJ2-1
CASSRGDRVASYNEQFF
TGCGCCAGCAGCCGTGGCGACAGGGTGGCGTCCTACAATGAGCAGTTCTTC
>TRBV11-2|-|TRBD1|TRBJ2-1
CASSIPRDRGTWNEQFF
TGTGCCAGCAGCATACCCCGGGACAGGGGAACGTGGAATGAGCAGTTCTTC
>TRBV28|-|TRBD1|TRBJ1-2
CASSSGQGIPYGYTF
TGTGCCAGCAGTTCAGGACAGGGGATTCCCTATGGCTACACCTTC
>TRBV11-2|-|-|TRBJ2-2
CASSLLAAGTGELFF
TGTGCCAGCAGCTTATTAGCCGCGGGAACCGGGGAGCTGTTTTTT
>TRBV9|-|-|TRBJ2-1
CASSVGTLDEQFF
TGTGCCAGCAGCGTCGGGACTCTAGATGAGCAGTTCTTC
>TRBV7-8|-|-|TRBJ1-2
CASSFNRNYGYTF
TGTGCCAGCAGCTTCAACAGAAACTATGGCTACACCTTC
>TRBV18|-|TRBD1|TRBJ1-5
CASSPNGQGEKPQHF
TGTGCCAGCTCACCAAACGGACAGGGTGAGAAGCCCCAGCATTTT
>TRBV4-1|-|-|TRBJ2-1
CASSQDRLNNEQFF
TGCGCCAGCAGCCAAGATAGACTGAACAATGAGCAGTTCTTC
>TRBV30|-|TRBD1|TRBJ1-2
CAWSPGTGVGYTF
TGTGCCTGGAGTCCCGGGACAGGGGTCGGCTACACCTTC
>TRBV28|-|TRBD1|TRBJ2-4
CASSPLGQGPKNIQYF
TGTGCCAGCAGTCCCCTCGGACAGGGTCCCAAAAACATTCAGTACTTC
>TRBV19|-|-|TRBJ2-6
CASSMPRGVAGANVLTF
TGTGCCAGTAGTATGCCCAGGGGGGTGGCTGGGGCCAACGTCCTGACTTTC
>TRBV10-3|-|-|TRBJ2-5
CAISGPGRDQETQYF
TGTGCCATCAGCGGACCCGGGCGGGATCAAGAGACCCAGTACTTC
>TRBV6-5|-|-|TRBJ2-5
CASSRLSRGETQYF
TGTGCCAGCAGTCGACTTAGCCGCGGGGAGACCCAGTACTTC
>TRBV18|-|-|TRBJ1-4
CASSPMGATNEKLFF
TGTGCCAGCTCACCGATGGGAGCAACTAATGAAAAACTGTTTTTT
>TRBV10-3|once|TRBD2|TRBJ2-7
CAISSGTTGYEQYF
TGTGCCATCAGTTCCGGGACTACGGGCTACGAGCAGTACTTC
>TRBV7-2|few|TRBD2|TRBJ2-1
CASSLDRAGGVDEQFF
TGTGCCAGCAGCTTAGACAGAGCGGGAGGAGTCGATGAGCAGTTCTTC
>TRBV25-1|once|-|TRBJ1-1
CASSERAANTEAFF
TGTGCCAGCAGTGAGCGGGCGGCGAACACTGAAGCTTTCTTT
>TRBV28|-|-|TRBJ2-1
CASSFPNGEVLYNEQFF
TGTGCCAGCAGTTTCCCGAACGGAGAAGTCTTATACAATGAGCAGTTCTTC
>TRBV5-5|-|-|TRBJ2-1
CASSLGLARDNEQFF
TGTGCCAGCAGCTTGGGGCTAGCACGGGACAATGAGCAGTTCTTC
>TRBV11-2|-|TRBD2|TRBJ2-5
CASSILAGVQETQYF
TGTGCCAGCAGCATACTAGCGGGAGTACAAGAGACCCAGTACTTC
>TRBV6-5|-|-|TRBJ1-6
CASSYGGSNSPLHF
TGTGCCAGCAGTTACGGCGGGTCAAATTCACCCCTCCACTTT
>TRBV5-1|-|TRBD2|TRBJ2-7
CASSLGGLAGRNHEQYF
TGCGCCAGCAGCTTGGGCGGACTAGCGGGGAGGAACCACGAGCAGTACTTC